Below are 21 T cell receptor beta chains sequenced from a single sample in a study of blood T cells in healthy people across ages. Alongside a J-beta primer mix, a sample-barcoded 5' primer served in a second PCR lasting about 6 to 12 cycles. TCRdb recomputed calls from the 5' RACE reads with MiXCR, one row per CDR3 protein. The sample carries roughly 2 million distinct CDR3 sequences, 49% recorded once. The source material was blood. The receptors derive from a woman in her 40s in good health.

The chain employs TRBV5-1 and TRBJ2-5; D tentatively fits TRBD1 or TRBD2 (5 bases each). The CDR3 length is 15 residues. Trimming removed 2 bases from V and 3 bases from J, with 14 bases in between. Germline CDR1 reads SGHRS; CDR2 reads YFSETQ. CDR3 sequence: CASSFSPGAEETQYF. The CDR3 DNA reads TGCGCCAGCAGCTTTAGTCCCGGGGCCGAAGAGACCCAGTACTTC.

The CDR3 loop is CASSPSWRGALKTQYF. The DNA for the CDR3 is TGTGCCAGCAGCCCTTCCTGGCGGGGGGCTCTGAAGACCCAGTACTTC. V gene TRBV7-9 combines with J gene TRBJ2-5, with 8 bases that match TRBD2. Germline V gives CDR1 SEHNR, CDR2 FQNEAQ (reference sequence). V was clipped by 5 bases and J by 6 bases; unmatched bases: 14. This CDR3 contains 16 residues.

The chain has TRBV25-1 and TRBJ2-4, with D possibly matching TRBD2 (5 bases). The germline V gene has CDR1 MGHDK and CDR2 SYGVNS. V was clipped by 3 bases and J by 9 bases, with 18 bases between them. This CDR3 is built from 15 residues. The chain's CDR3 is CASSDPGRPGSIQYF. The CDR3 DNA follows: TGTGCCAGCAGTGACCCGGGCCGACCGGGGTCCATTCAGTACTTC.

The chain uses TRBV5-1 and TRBJ1-1; D is unresolved. The V gene's germline CDR1 is SGHRS and CDR2 YFSETQ. The CDR3 length is 14 residues. Trimming cost V 0 bases and J 1 base, with 7 bases left between them. The CDR3 is CASSLGFSNTEAFF. DNA of the CDR3: TGCGCCAGCAGCTTGGGGTTCTCGAACACTGAAGCTTTCTTT.

This clonotype was counted only a few times. This chain uses TRBV4-3 with TRBJ1-2, with a weak D call TRBD1 (6 bases). The germline V gene encodes CDR1 LGHNA and CDR2 YSLEER. Trimming pared 4 bases from V and 1 base from J, leaving 10 bases between. This CDR3 region has 14 residues. The CDR3 DNA is TGCGCCAGCAGCCGGGACACCTTTAACTATGGCTACACCTTC. Amino acids: CASSRDTFNYGYTF.

This rearrangement joins TRBV12-3 or TRBV12-4 to TRBJ2-2, with unresolved D. V was clipped by 2 bases and J by 4 bases, with 5 bases between them. This CDR3 contains 13 residues. CDR3 residues: CASSLWATGELFF. The CDR3 DNA reads as TGTGCCAGCAGTTTATGGGCCACCGGGGAGCTGTTTTTT.

In its sample, this clonotype was seen a few times. The chain employs TRBV4-3 and TRBJ2-1; D possibly matches TRBD1 or TRBD2 (5 bases each). The CDR3 length is 16 residues. The V end lost 1 base, the J end lost 0 bases, and 10 bases lay between the germline ends. CDR1 LGHNA and CDR2 YSLEER come from the germline V gene. CDR3 residues: CASSQGAGSSYNEQFF. CDR3 DNA: TGCGCCAGCAGCCAAGGGGCAGGGAGCTCCTACAATGAGCAGTTCTTC.

The chain recombines TRBV29-1 with TRBJ1-2; TRBD1 might be the D (5 bases). CDR1 SQVTM and CDR2 ANQGSEA come from the germline V gene. Trimming shortened V by 1 base and J by 6 bases, and 15 bases separated the two germline ends. CDR3 size: 14 residues. For the CDR3, the DNA is TGCAGCGTTGAAGCACCCCTGGTCAGGGATGGCTACACCTTC. It is translated as CSVEAPLVRDGYTF.

The chain has TRBV5-6 and TRBJ2-1; D may be TRBD1 or TRBD2 (5 bases each). The ends were cut back, 3 bases at V and 8 bases at J, with 15 bases in the middle. The germline V gene has CDR1 SGHDT and CDR2 YYEEEE. This CDR3 contains 14 residues. DNA for the CDR3: TGTGCCAGCAGCTCAGGGACCCCCGGCGATGAGCAGTTCTTC. This encodes CASSSGTPGDEQFF.

This clonotype was seen only a few times. The chain is built from TRBV6-2 or TRBV6-3 and TRBJ1-2; maybe TRBD1 (5 bases). The CDR3 extends over 14 amino acids. CDR1 MNHEY and CDR2 SVGEGT come from the germline V gene. With 0 bases removed from V and 3 bases from J, the gap between germline ends came to 8 bases. Written as DNA, the CDR3 is TGTGCCAGCAGTTACTCAAGGGGACACTATGGCTACACCTTC. Translated, it gives CASSYSRGHYGYTF.

The chain recombines TRBV7-2 with TRBJ2-1; maybe TRBD1 (5 bases). The CDR3 contains 13 residues. Between the trimmed V and J ends, which lost 2 bases and 8 bases, there was a span of 10 bases. The germline gives CDR1 SGHTA, CDR2 FQGNSA. In nucleotides, the CDR3 is TGTGCCAGCAGCTTACGAGTGGGGCATGAGCAGTTCTTC. It yields the protein CASSLRVGHEQFF.

The chain links TRBV4-1 to TRBJ2-5; D is possibly TRBD1 (6 bases). The germline V and J ends were trimmed by 5 bases and 1 base, with 17 bases remaining between them. The CDR3 extends over 16 amino acids. Germline CDR1 is MGHRA and CDR2 is YSYEKL. The DNA of the CDR3 is TGCGCCAGCAGCAACCGACAGGTCAGCGGCCAAGAGACCCAGTACTTC. Amino acids: CASSNRQVSGQETQYF.

V and J are TRBV18 and TRBJ1-5, with 7 nucleotides matching TRBD1. Unmatched junction bases numbered 11, after V lost 3 bases and J lost 0 bases. The CDR3 sequence is 18 residues long. The germline CDR1 and CDR2 sequences are KGHSH and LQKENI. The CDR3 DNA follows: TGTGCCAGCTCACCCCGACTTGGGACAGCTTATAGCAATCAGCCCCAGCATTTT. Translated: CASSPRLGTAYSNQPQHF.

This chain uses TRBV7-2 with TRBJ1-6; D may be TRBD1 (5 bases). Trimming shortened V by 6 bases and J by 2 bases, and 11 bases separated the two germline ends. The germline gives CDR1 SGHTA, CDR2 FQGNSA. The CDR3 covers 15 residues. CDR3 sequence reads: CASRMGVTYNSPLHF. CDR3 bases: TGTGCCAGCAGAATGGGGGTGACCTATAATTCACCCCTCCACTTT.

The rearrangement joins TRBV13 to TRBJ2-7, with a possible D match to TRBD1 (5 bases). The CDR3 sequence is 13 residues long. The germline V gene has CDR1 PRHDT and CDR2 FYEKMQ (reference sequence). Between the trimmed V and J ends, which lost 5 bases and 1 base, there was a span of 9 bases. CDR3 in amino acids: CASSRRQSYEQYF. CDR3 DNA: TGTGCCAGCAGCAGGAGACAGTCCTACGAGCAGTACTTC. The entire variable domain, with the rest obtained from reference TRBV13 and TRBJ2-7, is as follows: AAGVIQSPRHLIKEKRETATLKCYPIPRHDTVYWYQQGPGQDPQFLISFYEKMQSDKGSIPDRFSAQQFSDYHSELNMSSLELGDSALYFCASSRRQSYEQYFGPGTRLTVT.

This sequence joins TRBV4-1 and TRBJ2-4; TRBD2 aligns across 10 bases. Gene TRBJ2-7 matches the end of the DNA better, so the J call may be wrong. The germline V gene encodes CDR1 MGHRA and CDR2 YSYEKL. This CDR3 is 16 amino acids long. CDR3 sequence: CASSQDQRGGRDEQYF. The CDR3 DNA reads as TGCGCCAGCAGCCAAGACCAGCGGGGGGGCAGAGACGAGCAGTACTTC.

This clonotype was seen ten or more times. CDR3 DNA: TGTGCCAGCAGCTTATACTCTGATACGCAGTATTTT. This codes for CASSLYSDTQYF. The genes are TRBV7-2 and TRBJ2-3; D gene unclear. Deletions cut 2 bases from V and 6 bases from J, with 6 bases between. The CDR3 loop spans 12 amino acids. Per the germline V gene, CDR1 is SGHTA and CDR2 is FQGNSA. Full variable domain (outside the CDR3, taken from reference TRBV7-2 and TRBJ2-3): GAGVSQSPSNKVTEKGKDVELRCDPISGHTALYWYRQSLGQGLEFLIYFQGNSAPDKSGLPSDRFSAERTGGSVSTLTIQRTQQEDSAVYLCASSLYSDTQYFGPGTRLTVL.

The chain joins TRBV5-1 to TRBJ2-3; D possibly corresponds to TRBD2 (6 bases). CDR3 length: 13 amino acids. Trimming shortened V by 7 bases and J by 4 bases, and 13 bases separated the two germline ends. CDR1 is SGHRS and CDR2 is YFSETQ in the germline V gene. The CDR3: CASVGLASDTQYF. The CDR3 nucleotides read TGCGCCAGCGTGGGACTCGCTTCAGATACGCAGTATTTT.

This clonotype was counted many times. The genes are TRBV27 and TRBJ2-5; 14 bases are shared with TRBD2. Germline CDR1 and CDR2: MNHEY and SMNVEV (reference sequence). J was trimmed by 5 bases and V by 5 bases; bases with no gene match: 4. CDR3 length: 15 residues. As DNA, the CDR3 is TGTGCCAGCAGTCCCTGGACTAGCGGGGGGGAGACCCAGTACTTC. Its protein product is CASSPWTSGGETQYF.

The gene calls are TRBV28 and TRBJ1-2, with D uncertain. The V end lost 8 bases, the J end lost 1 base, and 11 bases lay between the germline ends. The CDR3 consists of 13 residues. Germline CDR1 MDHEN, CDR2 SYDVKM. The CDR3 nucleotides read TGTGCCAGCGGCCTGAGCCGTAACTATGGCTACACCTTC. It translates to CASGLSRNYGYTF.

The V gene is TRBV12-3 or TRBV12-4, the J gene TRBJ2-1; TRBD2 might be the D (5 bases). Trimming left V 7 bases short and J 7 bases short, with 11 bases between. The CDR3 totals 12 residues. The chain's CDR3 is CASKSEGNEQFF. The CDR3 DNA is TGTGCCAGCAAGTCCGAGGGAAATGAGCAGTTCTTC.